The 11 T cell receptor beta chains below all came from one sample that was sequenced in a study of T cells after yellow fever vaccination. MiXCR was run by TCRdb on the 5' RACE reads, yielding one entry per CDR3 protein. Of 230,000 or so distinct CDR3 sequences in the sample, about 3.5% are singletons; the top ten hold over 15%. The specimen was PBMCs, collected 15 days after the yellow fever booster vaccination. The receptors come from a young man who received the YFV17D yellow fever vaccine.

There are many counts of this clonotype. This chain uses TRBV28 with TRBJ2-1; D remains ambiguous. Germline CDR1 and CDR2: MDHEN and SYDVKM. The V end lost 7 bases, the J end lost 0 bases, and 7 bases lay between the germline ends. The CDR3 extends over 13 amino acids. CDR3 loop: CASMTSSYNEQFF. CDR3 in DNA: TGTGCCAGCATGACAAGCTCCTACAATGAGCAGTTCTTC. Together with reference TRBV28 and TRBJ2-1, the CDR3 gives the full variable domain: DVKVTQSSRYLVKRTGEKVFLECVQDMDHENMFWYRQDPGLGLRLIYFSYDVKMKEKGDIPEGYSVSREKKERFSLILESASTNQTSMYLCASMTSSYNEQFFGPGTRLTVL.

This clonotype was found many times. The gene calls are TRBV6-5 and TRBJ1-1, with a weak D call TRBD1 (6 bases). V lost 0 bases, J lost 1 base, and 9 bases lay in between. This CDR3 is built from 15 residues. The V gene's germline CDR1 is MNHEY and CDR2 SVGAGI. CDR3 DNA: TGTGCCAGCAGTTACTCCGGGACACAGAACACTGAAGCTTTCTTT. It is translated as CASSYSGTQNTEAFF.

The sample holds many counts of this clonotype. This chain connects TRBV5-1 to TRBJ1-5, with D possibly TRBD1 on 5 matching bases. This CDR3 contains 15 residues. Trimming left V 2 bases short and J 5 bases short, with 14 bases between. Germline CDR1 is SGHRS and CDR2 is YFSETQ. CDR3 region: CASSFQGGSDQPQHF. DNA for the CDR3: TGCGCCAGCAGCTTCCAGGGTGGATCCGATCAGCCCCAGCATTTT.

This clonotype came up many times. This rearrangement joins TRBV6-6 to TRBJ2-7; possibly TRBD1 for D (6 bases). CDR3 length: 14 residues. V was clipped by 2 bases and J by 4 bases, with 12 bases between them. Germline values: CDR1 MNHNY, CDR2 SVGAGI (reference sequence). CDR3: CASSYGLQGYEQYF. The CDR3 nucleotides read TGTGCCAGCAGTTACGGATTACAGGGATACGAGCAGTACTTC.

This clonotype has ten or more counts. The chain employs TRBV24-1 and TRBJ2-1; D may match TRBD1 or TRBD2 (5 bases each). There are 17 residues in the CDR3. Trimming took off 1 base at V and 7 bases at J, with 19 bases between the two ends. Germline CDR1 reads KGHDR; CDR2 reads SFDVKD. CDR3 sequence reads: CATSDFVRGPEWNEQFF. Here the CDR3 DNA reads TGTGCCACCAGTGATTTCGTTCGGGGCCCGGAGTGGAATGAGCAGTTCTTC.

This chain joins TRBV12-3 or TRBV12-4 and TRBJ1-2; D gene unclear. Between the trimmed V and J ends, which lost 3 bases and 8 bases, there was a span of 10 bases. This CDR3 is 12 amino acids long. The CDR3 reads CASSFVGSGYTF. Here the CDR3 DNA reads TGTGCCAGCAGTTTTGTAGGTAGCGGCTACACCTTC.

This clonotype appeared many times. The J gene is TRBJ2-7, the V gene TRBV6-5; D not resolved. The CDR3 is made up of 11 amino acids. Germline V gene data show CDR1 as MNHEY and CDR2 as SVGAGI. The CDR3 DNA follows: TGTGCCAGCAGTCCGAACAGTTGTCAGAACGTC. Protein: CASSPNSCQNV.

The sample holds many counts of this clonotype. The chain combines TRBV30 with TRBJ2-7; TRBD1 might be the D (6 bases). The germline gives CDR1 GTSNPN, CDR2 SVGIG (reference sequence). The CDR3 covers 13 residues. V was shortened by 1 base and J by 3 bases, with 10 bases between the two germline ends. The CDR3 reads CAWSGDRFYEQYF. DNA of the CDR3: TGTGCCTGGAGTGGAGACAGGTTCTACGAGCAGTACTTC.

This clonotype was counted at least ten times. This chain links TRBV9 with TRBJ1-3; D is undetermined. CDR1 is SGDLS and CDR2 is YYNGEE in the germline V gene. The ends were cut back, 6 bases at V and 0 bases at J, with 13 bases in the middle. The CDR3 contains 15 residues. The CDR3 protein is CASTLGRSSGNTIYF. The DNA of the CDR3 is TGTGCCAGCACCCTCGGACGGAGCTCTGGAAACACCATATATTTT.

This clonotype was observed many times. This chain connects TRBV7-2 to TRBJ2-5; maybe TRBD2 (6 bases). V was cut by 6 bases and J by 4 bases, with 15 bases left in between. In germline, CDR1 is SGHTA, CDR2 FQGNSA. This CDR3 is 14 amino acids long. This CDR3 is CASRPAGSGETQYF. The DNA of the CDR3 is TGTGCCAGCAGGCCGGCGGGGTCGGGAGAGACCCAGTACTTC.

This clonotype was seen many times. The rearrangement links TRBV7-2 to TRBJ2-2; the match to TRBD2 covers 13 bases. CDR3 length: 19 residues. The germline gives CDR1 SGHTA, CDR2 FQGNSA. Trimming took 1 base from V and 4 from J; bases not matched to a gene: 9. CDR3 nucleotide sequence: TGTGCCAGCAGCTTAGAAGGACTAGCGGGGGCCGGGGCCACCGGGGAGCTGTTTTTT. Its protein product is CASSLEGLAGAGATGELFF.